The rows below give T cell receptor beta chains drawn from one sample of a study of CDR3 diversity in severe acne. TCRdb re-analysed the PCR reads in MiXCR, keeping a single row per CDR3 protein. The sample shows more than 70,000 distinct CDR3 sequences, around 50% of them seen only once. Material: blood. Receptors originate from a male donor with severe acne vulgaris. The CDR3 runs from the conserved cysteine through the conserved F or W. Fields, in order: CDR3 length, D gene, clone size, V gene, J gene, CDR3 protein, CDR3 DNA. A D gene is named only where the DNA matches it firmly. Only some rows state a clone size, as once, few, many or a class for expanded clones.

15	TRBD2	medium-sized	TRBV19	TRBJ2-3	CASSRGLAGGDTQYF	TGTGCCAGTAGTAGGGGACTAGCGGGAGGAGATACGCAGTATTTT
15	.	.	TRBV28	TRBJ1-1	CASSWVWAMNTEAFF	TGTGCCAGCAGCTGGGTGTGGGCAATGAACACTGAAGCTTTCTTT
14	TRBD2	medium-sized	TRBV10-2	TRBJ2-3	CASSDWDYTDTQYF	TGCGCCAGCAGTGATTGGGACTACACAGATACGCAGTATTTT
18	.	few	TRBV11-2	TRBJ2-1	CASSLETVWGRSYNEQFF	TGTGCCAGCAGCTTAGAAACGGTTTGGGGGCGCTCCTACAATGAGCAGTTCTTC
14	.	many	TRBV19	TRBJ2-2	CASSIGGVTGELFF	TGTGCCAGTAGTATAGGGGGGGTCACCGGGGAGCTGTTTTTT
14	.	.	TRBV24-1	TRBJ2-7	CATSGGEVPYEQYF	TGTGCCACCAGTGGGGGCGAGGTCCCCTACGAGCAGTACTTC
13	.	.	TRBV7-2	TRBJ1-2	CASSLNGESGYTF	TGTGCCAGCAGCTTGAACGGGGAGTCTGGCTACACCTTC
15	.	.	TRBV19	TRBJ1-1	CASSPTDHLNTEAFF	TGTGCCAGCAGTCCGACAGACCACCTGAACACTGAAGCTTTCTTT
12	.	few	TRBV6-2/TRBV6-3	TRBJ2-3	CASRTGPDTQYF	TGTGCCAGCAGGACTGGTCCGGATACGCAGTATTTT
13	TRBD2	.	TRBV29-1	TRBJ2-5	CSLFTSDQETQYF	TGCAGCTTGTTTACTAGCGACCAAGAGACCCAGTACTTC
15	TRBD2	.	TRBV7-9	TRBJ2-7	CASSLEAGGMYEQYF	TGCGCCAGCAGCTTGGAAGCGGGAGGGATGTACGAGCAGTACTTC
15	TRBD2	.	TRBV12-3/TRBV12-4	TRBJ2-1	CASSLASGDYNEQFF	TGTGCCAGCAGTTTGGCTAGCGGGGACTACAATGAGCAGTTCTTC
13	.	many	TRBV7-9	TRBJ1-1	CASSLLENTEAFF	TGTGCCAGCAGCTTACTGGAGAACACTGAAGCTTTCTTT
13	TRBD1	.	TRBV12-3/TRBV12-4	TRBJ1-5	CASSNHRGQPQHF	TGTGCCAGCAGTAATCACAGGGGTCAGCCCCAGCATTTT
14	.	.	TRBV9	TRBJ2-7	CASSLETGRNEQYF	TGTGCCAGCAGCCTCGAGACAGGGAGGAACGAGCAGTACTTC
15	TRBD2	.	TRBV19	TRBJ2-1	CASGDGTSGANEQFF	TGTGCCAGCGGGGATGGGACTAGCGGGGCGAATGAGCAGTTCTTC